Below are 14 T cell receptor beta chains sequenced from a single sample in a study of blood T cells in healthy people across ages. A second PCR, run for 7 to 11 cycles, used a sample-barcoded 5' primer plus a J-beta primer mix. TCRdb used MiXCR to reprocess the 5' RACE reads, holding one entry per CDR3 protein. This table has about 780,000 distinct CDR3 sequences, 20% to 30% appearing once. These data were also reused for a study on T cells of mothers and their children.

The sample taken for sequencing was blood. All receptors come from a boy aged 5-17 years in good health.

In the case of this clonotype: Its ends do not fully match the called genes, so a read error is possible. The V and J genes are TRBV5-4 and TRBJ2-5; a weak D match, TRBD2 (6 bases). The DNA end lines up better with TRBJ2-7; the J call may be wrong. The CDR3 spans 14 residues. Germline CDR1 is SGHNT and CDR2 is YYREEE (reference sequence). The CDR3 spells CASSLGRSGGEQYF. CDR3 nucleotides: TGTGCCAGCAGTTTGGGACGGTCCGGGGGCGAGCAGTACTTC.

CDR3 bases: TGTGCCATCAGTGGACAGGTGGGCAATCAGCCCCAGCATTTT. It encodes CAISGQVGNQPQHF. This chain joins TRBV10-3 and TRBJ1-5; perhaps TRBD1 as D (6 bases). Trimming took 4 bases from V and 2 from J, leaving 9 bases between them. The CDR3 runs to 14 residues. Germline V gene lookup returns CDR1 ENHRY and CDR2 SYGVKD.

The chain carries TRBV2 and TRBJ2-1; D perhaps matches TRBD1 (5 bases). The last part of the DNA fits TRBJ2-5 better; the J call may be wrong. CDR3 length: 14 residues. Germline loops: CDR1 SNHLY, CDR2 FYNNEI. The chain's CDR3 is CASSGTGQRETQYF. The CDR3 nucleotides are TGTGCCAGCAGTGGCACAGGCCAGAGAGAGACCCAGTACTTC.

This clonotype was detected only a few times. The chain uses TRBV2 and TRBJ2-1; 7 bases line up with TRBD2. Per the germline V gene, CDR1 is SNHLY and CDR2 is FYNNEI. The CDR3 is 15 residues long. V was pared by 2 bases and J by 8 bases, with 9 bases of the junction left unmatched. The CDR3 nucleotides read TGTGCCAGCAGTGAAAGCGGGATCAAGTGGTATGAGCAGTTCTTC. As protein: CASSESGIKWYEQFF.

This chain uses TRBV7-2 with TRBJ1-1; TRBD1 might be the D (5 bases). V was pared by 1 base and J by 1 base, with 13 bases between. Per germline, CDR1 SGHTA and CDR2 FQGNSA. This CDR3 contains 16 residues. Here the CDR3 reads CASSLDGTRANTEAFF. CDR3 DNA: TGTGCCAGCAGCTTAGATGGGACGAGGGCGAACACTGAAGCTTTCTTT.

This clonotype was observed at least ten times. A much larger clone lies a single base off, so this may be a read error. The V gene is TRBV7-9, the J gene TRBJ2-5; no clear D gene. CDR3 length equals 11 residues. Germline V gene lookup returns CDR1 SEHNR and CDR2 FQNEAQ (reference sequence). With 1 base removed from V and 6 bases from J, the gap between germline ends came to 3 bases. CDR3 bases: TGTGCCAGCAGCTTAGAACAGACCCAGTACTTC. It is translated as CASSLEQTQYF.

Only a few counts were recorded for this clonotype. The genes are TRBV6-5 and TRBJ1-3; 12 bases match TRBD1. J lost 5 bases, V lost 2 bases, and 7 bases had no gene match. Germline V gene sequence: CDR1 MNHEY, CDR2 SVGAGI. The CDR3 sequence is 17 residues long. This chain's CDR3 is CASSYGPGQGARNTIYF. The CDR3 DNA is TGTGCCAGCAGTTACGGGCCGGGACAGGGGGCAAGAAACACCATATATTTT.

This clonotype showed up just a few times. The CDR3 nucleotides are TGTGCCAGCAGCAATAAAGGACAGGGAGTAAACATTCAGTACTTC. Translating gives CASSNKGQGVNIQYF. The chain combines TRBV21-1 with TRBJ2-4; no DNA check was done on the table's D call, TRBD1. TRBV21-1 is described as a pseudogene. CDR3 length equals 15 residues.

This chain links TRBV7-6 with TRBJ2-5; no clear D gene. V lost 2 bases and J 4 bases, leaving 11 bases between the germline ends. CDR1 and CDR2 (germline): SGHVS, FNYEAQ. The CDR3 runs to 14 residues. CDR3 region: CASSLWAAAETQYF. For the CDR3, the DNA is TGTGCCAGCAGCTTATGGGCAGCCGCAGAGACCCAGTACTTC.

This clonotype turned up a few times. V gene TRBV4-1 combines with J gene TRBJ1-2; D is unresolved. V was shortened by 3 bases and J by 2 bases, with 13 bases between the two germline ends. The CDR3 runs to 15 residues. In germline, CDR1 is MGHRA, CDR2 YSYEKL. This CDR3 is CASSQVRGSNYGYTF. CDR3 DNA sequence: TGCGCCAGCAGCCAGGTACGGGGATCGAACTATGGCTACACCTTC.

This clonotype was detected many times. DNA of the CDR3: TGCGCCAGCAGTGGGGACAGGGAAGAGACCCAGTACTTC. Its translation is CASSGDREETQYF. The chain joins TRBV5-1 to TRBJ2-5; 9 bases match TRBD1. There are 13 residues in the CDR3. V was clipped by 5 bases and J by 3 bases; unmatched bases: 2. Germline CDR1 and CDR2: SGHRS and YFSETQ. Filled out from reference TRBV5-1 and TRBJ2-5, the complete variable domain reads KAGVTQTPRYLIKTRGQQVTLSCSPISGHRSVSWYQQTPGQGLQFLFEYFSETQRNKGNFPGRFSGRQFSNSRSEMNVSTLELGDSALYLCASSGDREETQYFGPGTRLLVL.

The gene calls are TRBV29-1 and TRBJ1-1; D ambiguous. This CDR3 contains 17 residues. The germline gives CDR1 SQVTM, CDR2 ANQGSEA. With 0 bases removed from V and 3 bases from J, the gap between germline ends came to 20 bases. CDR3 amino acids: CSVEDLGGRTWDTEAFF. CDR3 sequence (DNA): TGCAGCGTTGAAGATCTGGGCGGACGAACCTGGGACACTGAAGCTTTCTTT.

The table lists this clonotype with a few counts. CDR3 sequence (DNA): TGTGCCACCAGCAGAGGGAACAGGGGTAACTATGGCTACACCTTC. It encodes CATSRGNRGNYGYTF. The rearrangement joins TRBV15 to TRBJ1-2; 7 bases agree with TRBD1. The trim removed 1 base at V and 1 base at J, leaving 3 bases unmatched. This CDR3 comprises 15 residues. The germline V gene has CDR1 LNHNV and CDR2 YYDKDF (reference sequence).

This chain connects TRBV7-6 to TRBJ2-3; D is possibly TRBD2 (7 bases). The CDR3 runs to 16 residues. Germline V lookup: CDR1 SGHVS, CDR2 FNYEAQ. V was pared by 5 bases and J by 4 bases, with 19 bases between. The CDR3 is CASSLWAGASADTQYF. The CDR3 DNA is TGTGCCAGCAGCCTGTGGGCGGGGGCGAGCGCAGATACGCAGTATTTT.